This TCR beta chain derives from a study of T cells expressing NK-cell markers. Study at large: It was from sorted CD3+CD56+NKG2C+, CD3+CD56+NKG2C- and CD3+CD56-NKG2C+ T cells that TCR beta repertoires came. Seropositivity for HCMV was found in most of the eight sequenced donors, with one seronegative. Study outcomes and limitations: In roughly six donors, dominant CD3+CD56+NKG2C+ clonotypes ranked among the top 10 CD8+ clonotypes.

The authors generated TCR beta cDNA through 5'RACE template switching with UMIs. Reanalyzing the 5' RACE reads, TCRdb keeps one entry per CDR3 protein, without DNA. This specimen shows 400,000 to 550,000 distinct CDR3 sequences; the ten leading clones hold 7.3%. Comments on this clonotype: Its target is unknown.

This CDR3 is built from 15 residues. Germline-derived CDR1 and CDR2 are SGHVS and FNYEAQ. The material sequenced was blood T cells: a sorted CD56 or NKG2C T cell subset, CD4+ or CD8+ T cells, or bulk PBMC T cells (not recorded which). The rearrangement joins TRBV7-6 to TRBJ2-5. This TCR was recovered from a woman between 18 and 69 years old in good health. The CDR3 loop reads CASSYFGQTEETQYF.